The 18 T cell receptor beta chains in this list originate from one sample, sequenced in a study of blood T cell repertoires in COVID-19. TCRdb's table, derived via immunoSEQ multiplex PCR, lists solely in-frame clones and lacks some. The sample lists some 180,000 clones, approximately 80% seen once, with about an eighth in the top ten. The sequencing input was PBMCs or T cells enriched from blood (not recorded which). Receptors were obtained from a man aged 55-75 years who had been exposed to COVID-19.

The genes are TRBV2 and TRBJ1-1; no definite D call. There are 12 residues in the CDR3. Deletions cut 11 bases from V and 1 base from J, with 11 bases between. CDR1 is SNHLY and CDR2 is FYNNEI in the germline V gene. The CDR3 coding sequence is TGTGCCCACGGCTCGGGGAACACTGAAGCTTTCTTT. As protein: CAHGSGNTEAFF.

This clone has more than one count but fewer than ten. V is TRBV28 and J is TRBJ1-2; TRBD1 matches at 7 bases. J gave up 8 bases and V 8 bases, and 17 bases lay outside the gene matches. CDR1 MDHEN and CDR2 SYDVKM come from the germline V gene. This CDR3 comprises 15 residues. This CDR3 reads CASGRGGWRIEGYTF. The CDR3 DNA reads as TGTGCCAGCGGACGAGGGGGCTGGCGGATTGAGGGCTACACCTTC.

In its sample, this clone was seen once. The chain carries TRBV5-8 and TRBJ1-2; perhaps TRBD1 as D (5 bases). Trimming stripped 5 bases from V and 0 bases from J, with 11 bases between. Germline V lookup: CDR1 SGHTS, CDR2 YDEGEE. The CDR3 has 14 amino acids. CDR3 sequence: CASRDIKANYGYTF. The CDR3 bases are TGTGCCAGCAGGGACATCAAGGCTAACTATGGCTACACCTTC.

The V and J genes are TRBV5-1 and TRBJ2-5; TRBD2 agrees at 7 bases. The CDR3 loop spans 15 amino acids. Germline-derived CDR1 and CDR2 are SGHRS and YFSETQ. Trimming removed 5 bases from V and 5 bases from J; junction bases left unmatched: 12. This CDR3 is CASSSSGVPVETQYF. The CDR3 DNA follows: TGCGCCAGCAGTTCTAGCGGAGTTCCCGTCGAGACCCAGTACTTC.

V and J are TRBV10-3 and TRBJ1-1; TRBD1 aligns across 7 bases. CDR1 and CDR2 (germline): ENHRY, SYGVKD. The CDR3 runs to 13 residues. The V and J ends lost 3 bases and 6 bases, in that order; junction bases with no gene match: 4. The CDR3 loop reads CAISEGGKSEAFF. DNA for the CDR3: TGTGCCATCAGTGAAGGGGGCAAATCTGAAGCTTTCTTT.

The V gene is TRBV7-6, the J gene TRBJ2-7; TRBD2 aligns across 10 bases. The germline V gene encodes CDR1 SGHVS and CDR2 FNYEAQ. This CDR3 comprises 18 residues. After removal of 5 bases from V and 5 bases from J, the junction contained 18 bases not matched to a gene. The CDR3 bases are TGTGCCAGCAGCGCTGGGGCTAGCGGGGGTTTCCTATTCCACGAGCAGTACTTC. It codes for CASSAGASGGFLFHEQYF.

In nucleotides, the CDR3 is TGTGCCAGCAGCTCGGGACAGGGGTTCACCACTGAAGCTTTCTTT. Translated: CASSSGQGFTTEAFF. The rearrangement links TRBV7-2 to TRBJ1-1, with 10 bases aligning to TRBD1. J gave up 4 bases and V 4 bases, and 6 bases lay outside the gene matches. The CDR3 covers 15 residues. Germline CDR1 and CDR2: SGHTA and FQGNSA.

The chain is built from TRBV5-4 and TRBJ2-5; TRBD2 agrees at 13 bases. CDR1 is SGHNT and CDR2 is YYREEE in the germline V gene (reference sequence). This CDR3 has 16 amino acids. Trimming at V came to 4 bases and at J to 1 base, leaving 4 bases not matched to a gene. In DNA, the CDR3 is TGTGCCAGCAGCGCCGGGACTAGCGGGGTCCAAGAGACCCAGTACTTC. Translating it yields CASSAGTSGVQETQYF.

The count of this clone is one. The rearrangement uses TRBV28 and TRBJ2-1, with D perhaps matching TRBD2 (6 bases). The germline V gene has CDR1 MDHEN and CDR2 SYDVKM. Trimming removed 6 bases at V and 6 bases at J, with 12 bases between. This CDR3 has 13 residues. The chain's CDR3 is CASRLPGANEQFF. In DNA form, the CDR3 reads TGTGCCAGCAGACTCCCGGGAGCCAATGAGCAGTTCTTC. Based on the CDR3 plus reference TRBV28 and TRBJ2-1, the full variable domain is DVKVTQSSRYLVKRTGEKVFLECVQDMDHENMFWYRQDPGLGLRLIYFSYDVKMKEKGDIPEGYSVSREKKERFSLILESASTNQTSMYLCASRLPGANEQFFGPGTRLTVL.

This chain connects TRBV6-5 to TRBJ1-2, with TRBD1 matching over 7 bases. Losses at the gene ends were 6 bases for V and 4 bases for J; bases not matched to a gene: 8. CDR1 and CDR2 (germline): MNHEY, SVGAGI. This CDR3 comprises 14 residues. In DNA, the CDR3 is TGTGCCAGCAGACCCCCCGGGGACAGCTATGGCTACACCTTC. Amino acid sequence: CASRPPGDSYGYTF.

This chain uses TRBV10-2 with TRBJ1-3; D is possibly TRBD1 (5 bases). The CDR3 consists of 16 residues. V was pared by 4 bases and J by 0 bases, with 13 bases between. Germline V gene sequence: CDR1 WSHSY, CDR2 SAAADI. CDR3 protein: CASSGVIGGSGNTIYF. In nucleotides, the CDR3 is TGCGCCAGCAGTGGGGTTATCGGGGGCTCTGGAAACACCATATATTTT.

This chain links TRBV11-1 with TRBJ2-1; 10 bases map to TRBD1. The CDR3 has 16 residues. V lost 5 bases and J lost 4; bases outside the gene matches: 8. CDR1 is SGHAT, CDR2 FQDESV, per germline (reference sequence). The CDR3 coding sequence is TGTGCCAGCAGCCAGTCCCGGGACAGGGGTTACAATGAGCAGTTCTTC. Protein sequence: CASSQSRDRGYNEQFF.

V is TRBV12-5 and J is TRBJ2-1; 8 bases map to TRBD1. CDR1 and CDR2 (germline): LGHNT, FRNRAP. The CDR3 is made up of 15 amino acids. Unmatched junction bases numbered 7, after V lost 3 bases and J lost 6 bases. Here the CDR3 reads CASGLDRGGRNEQFF. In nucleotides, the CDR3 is TGTGCTAGTGGTTTAGACAGGGGAGGTCGCAATGAGCAGTTCTTC.

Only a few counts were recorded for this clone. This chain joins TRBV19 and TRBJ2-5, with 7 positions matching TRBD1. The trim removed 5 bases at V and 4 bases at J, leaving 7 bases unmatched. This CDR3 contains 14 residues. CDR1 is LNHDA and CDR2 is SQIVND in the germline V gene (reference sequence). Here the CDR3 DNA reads TGTGCCAGTAGTCCGACAGGGATCCGAGAGACCCAGTACTTC. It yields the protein CASSPTGIRETQYF.

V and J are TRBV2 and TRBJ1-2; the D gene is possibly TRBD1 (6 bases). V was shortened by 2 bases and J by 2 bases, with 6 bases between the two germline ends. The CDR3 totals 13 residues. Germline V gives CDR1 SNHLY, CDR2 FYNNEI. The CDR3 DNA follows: TGTGCCAGCAGTGAACAGGGGAACTATGGCTACACCTTC. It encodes CASSEQGNYGYTF.

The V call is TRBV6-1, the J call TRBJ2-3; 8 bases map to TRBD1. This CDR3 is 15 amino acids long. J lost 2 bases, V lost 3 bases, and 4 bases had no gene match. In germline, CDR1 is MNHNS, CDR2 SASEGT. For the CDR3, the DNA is TGTGCCAGCAGTGAGACAGGGGCCATCACAGATACGCAGTATTTT. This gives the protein CASSETGAITDTQYF.

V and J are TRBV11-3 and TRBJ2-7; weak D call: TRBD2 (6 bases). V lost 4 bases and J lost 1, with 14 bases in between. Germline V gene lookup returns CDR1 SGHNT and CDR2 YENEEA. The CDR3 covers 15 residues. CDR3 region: CASSSETGTSYEQYF. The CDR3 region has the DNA TGTGCCAGCAGCTCCGAGACCGGGACTTCCTACGAGCAGTACTTC. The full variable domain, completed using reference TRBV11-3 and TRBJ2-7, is EAGVVQSPRYKIIEKKQPVAFWCNPISGHNTLYWYLQNLGQGPELLIRYENEEAVDDSQLPKDRFSAERLKGVDSTLKIQPAELGDSAVYLCASSSETGTSYEQYFGPGTRLTVT.

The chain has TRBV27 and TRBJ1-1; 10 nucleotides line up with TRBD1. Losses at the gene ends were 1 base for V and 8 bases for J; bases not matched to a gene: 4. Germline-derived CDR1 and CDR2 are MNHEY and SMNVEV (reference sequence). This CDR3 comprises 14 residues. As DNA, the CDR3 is TGTGCCAGCAGTTTATATGGGACAGGGGTGGAAGCTTTCTTT. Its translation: CASSLYGTGVEAFF.